This T cell receptor (beta chain) was obtained from a study of tumor T cells in aggressive B-cell lymphoma. Produced via immunoSEQ multiplex PCR; TCRdb's table is partial and in-frame only. Here the sample spans 9,500 to 13,000 clones, approximately 90% being singletons. V lost 3 bases, J lost 4 bases, and 6 bases stayed unmatched. Germline-derived CDR1 and CDR2 are KGHSH and LQKENI. This CDR3 has 15 amino acids. The TCR sequence derives from an adult with diffuse large B cell lymphoma. This chain connects TRBV18 to TRBJ1-2; TRBD1 matches 9 bases. Sequenced input: tumor tissue. CDR3 nucleotide sequence: TGTGCCAGCTCACCCGGACAGGGGATATCCTATGGCTACACCTTC. Translated: CASSPGQGISYGYTF. Drawing the rest from reference TRBV18 and TRBJ1-2, the complete variable domain is NAGVMQNPRHLVRRRGQEARLRCSPMKGHSHVYWYRQLPEEGLKFMVYLQKENIIDESGMPKERFSAEFPKEGPSILRIQQVVRGDSAAYFCASSPGQGISYGYTFGSGTRLTVV.